This TCR beta chain emerged from a study of OX40 agonist ivuxolimab in advanced cancers. V lost 6 bases to trimming and J lost 3 bases, with 9 bases between them. Germline V CDR1 and CDR2: SGHTA, FQGNSA. This CDR3 contains 13 residues. The protocol was immunoSEQ multiplex PCR, while the TCRdb copy is restricted to in-frame clones and leaves out a portion. The table lists more than 45,000 clones, approximately 86% of them singletons. This TCR was sampled from an adult with an advanced solid tumor such as melanoma, head and neck, liver or kidney cancer. The sample in question was CD4+ or CD8+ T cells sorted from blood, obtained in a trial of the OX40 agonist ivuxolimab. The chain joins TRBV7-2 to TRBJ2-1, with D tentatively TRBD2 (6 bases). In DNA, the CDR3 is TGTGCCAGCAGTTGGGACTTCTACAATGAGCAGTTCTTC. This encodes CASSWDFYNEQFF.